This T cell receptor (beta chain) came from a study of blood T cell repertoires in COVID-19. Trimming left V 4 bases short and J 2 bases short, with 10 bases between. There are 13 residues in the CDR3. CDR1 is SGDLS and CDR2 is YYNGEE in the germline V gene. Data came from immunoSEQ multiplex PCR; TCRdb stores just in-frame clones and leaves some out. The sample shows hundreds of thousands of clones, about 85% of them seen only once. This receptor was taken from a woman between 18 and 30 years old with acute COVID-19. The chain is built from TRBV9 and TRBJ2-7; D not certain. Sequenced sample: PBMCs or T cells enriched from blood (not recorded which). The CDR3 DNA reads TGTGCCAGCAGCCTGAGAGAGACCTACGAGCAGTACTTC. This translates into CASSLRETYEQYF.